This section outlines one T cell receptor (beta chain) sequence together with its context. What this receptor recognizes is not known. Per-nucleotide qualities are absent, and no much larger clonotype sits a single base away. Distinct nucleotide sequences in the sample also encode this CDR3. These data are taken from a study of T cell clones after liver transplantation (dated by TCRdb to about 2019). For the wider study: Samples were obtained from ITN030ST, a randomized trial in which withdrawal of immunosuppression was attempted within 2 years of liver transplantation. Donor-reactive T cell clones were identified by TCRbeta sequencing after a pre-transplant mixed lymphocyte reaction and then tracked in post-transplant blood. Third party-reactive TCRbeta sequences from pre-transplant MLRs were also identified as an antigen-independent comparator for donor-reactive sequences. Of the eight recipients, a few were HCV-positive, while the remaining recipients had been transplanted for non-autoimmune, non-viral indications. Until randomization at 12-24 months post-transplant, subjects were given standard immunosuppression, with no induction therapy. Tolerance was defined as complete immunosuppression withdrawal for at least one year with no rise in liver enzymes beyond twice the upper limit of normal. Blood samples were taken pre-transplant, pre-randomization before withdrawal, and post-randomization after full withdrawal or failed withdrawal. The studied cohort comprised 8 liver transplant recipients, 3 classified as tolerant and 5 as non-tolerant. What the study reported, not specific to this receptor: Circulating donor-reactive CD4 TCRbeta sequences fell significantly post-transplant in 5 of 8 subjects, irrespective of tolerance or HCV status. In two subjects, low numbers of available donor cells limited the measurable donor-reactive repertoire. Without allograft tissue specimens, donor-reactive T cells may have migrated into the graft rather than being deleted. Once repertoire turnover was taken into account, donor-reactive detection showed a significant reduction for CD4 in 7 of 8 subjects and for CD8 in 8 of 8. The conclusions were preliminary, being limited by small, heterogeneous patient numbers and by non-standardized post-transplant time points. Donor-reactive sequences decreased more than third party-reactive sequences, which suggests partial antigen-specific deletion that was not related to withdrawal success.

Trimming accounts for 8 bases at V and 8 bases at J, while the number of junction bases matched to no gene is 12. Looking up the germline V gene yields CDR1 MNHNS and CDR2 SASEGT. The CDR3, from cysteine to phenylalanine, totals 14 residues. Only the CDR3 DNA stays, 42 bases, in frame from base 1. Unstimulated PBMCs, after thawing, were stained for CD3, CD4 and CD8 and then FACS-sorted into CD3+CD4+ and CD3+CD8+ populations. All 8 studied subjects were randomized to withdrawal of immunosuppression. The Qiagen DNeasy Blood and Tissue Kit was used to isolate genomic DNA. High-throughput TCRbeta CDR3 sequencing of frozen genomic DNA was performed by immunoSEQ, including PCR amplification, mapping, bias correction and internal controls. In the original analysis: Productive rearrangements were kept, and unique TCRbeta sequences were defined by CDR3 nucleotide sequence plus V and J gene. For classification of a sequence as donor-reactive, at least 5-fold expansion in CFSE-low cells relative to unstimulated pre-transplant cells and a frequency of at least 0.01% were required. Per-subject minimum frequency thresholds, based on the lowest-template unstimulated sample, ensured at least 90% detection power. Jensen-Shannon divergence between the top 1000 TCRbeta sequences post-transplant and pre-transplant was used to measure repertoire turnover. Changes in detection of donor-reactive sequences were tested with two-sided Fisher's exact tests. Not all clones reach the TCRdb copy of this immuneACCESS table, which keeps in-frame sequences only. Checked studies attribute under half of the gap to unresolved V genes and leave the rest unexplained. V and J calls and clone size are given by that table; D and trimming were obtained from the DNA. The sample table shows about 99,000 clones, and roughly four fifths are seen once. Approximately 3% of the sample lies in the top ten.

This specimen consisted of CD4+ T cells from blood, obtained 47 months after liver transplant. The chain was built from TRBV6-1 and TRBJ1-1; TRBD1 lines up with 9 middle nucleotides. The receptor was isolated from a human patient who received a liver transplant. Where a transplant has occurred, the graft donor may have supplied some of the T cells. The CDR3 in this case is CASQTGGASAEAFF. The DNA sequence is TGTGCCAGCCAAACAGGGGGCGCGAGCGCGGAAGCTTTCTTT.